This T cell receptor (beta chain) is from a study of Graves' ophthalmopathy and Graves' hyperthyroidism. About the study: Peripheral blood samples were taken at initial diagnosis, before any treatment.

Amplification targeted the TCR beta CDR3 regions, with RNA transcripts as the source material. Second-round multiplex PCR came after first-round RT-PCR with HTBI primers. A single record per CDR3 protein comes from TCRdb applying MiXCR to the multiplex PCR reads. The data contain approximately 480,000 distinct CDR3 sequences, approximately 15% of them seen just once; the ten biggest clones take up approximately 9.8%. Diagnoses were established from clinical symptoms, serum thyroxine, TRAb, thyroid ultrasound and orbital computed tomography. What supplied the PBMCs was about 10 ml of fresh peripheral blood. This CDR3 contains 13 residues. From germline, CDR1 is ENHRY and CDR2 SYGVKD. Trimming cost V 6 bases and J 5 bases; bases outside gene matches: 7. At least ten counts were recorded for this clonotype. Antigen unknown. Whole-study results and caveats: The majority of expanded thyroid clonotypes above 0.001 frequency also occurred in blood.

The rearrangement uses TRBV10-3 and TRBJ2-7; 7 bases are a match to TRBD1. Sequencing input: blood. The TCR was taken from a woman aged 25 to 39 with Graves' ophthalmopathy. The chain's CDR3 is CAIRKTGIHEQYF. CDR3 nucleotide sequence: TGTGCCATCAGGAAGACAGGGATCCACGAGCAGTACTTC.